Following are 18 T cell receptor beta chains from one sample sequenced in a study of cytomegalovirus exposure and HLA in healthy donors. PCR amplification relied on 60 Vbeta primers (plus 13 Jbeta primers). This table comes from immunoSEQ multiplex PCR, and its TCRdb copy is limited to in-frame clones, with some not included. Of 95,000 to 130,000 clones in the sample, 9% to 10% are singletons; the top ten hold around 3%. The source material was PBMCs. Receptors were obtained from a man aged 25-45 years in good health and CMV-seronegative.

Worth noting for this clone: Within the sample, other DNA sequences also encode this same CDR3. The CDR3 nucleotides read TGCGCCAGCAGCTTGGGACAGGGTCCAGATACGCAGTATTTT. Residues: CASSLGQGPDTQYF. The chain couples TRBV5-1 to TRBJ2-3; 7 positions match TRBD1. From germline, CDR1 is SGHRS and CDR2 YFSETQ. Germline trimming cut 0 bases from V and 4 bases from J; bases unmatched to any gene: 2. The CDR3 sequence is 14 residues long. The full variable domain, its missing parts supplied by reference TRBV5-1 and TRBJ2-3, is KAGVTQTPRYLIKTRGQQVTLSCSPISGHRSVSWYQQTPGQGLQFLFEYFSETQRNKGNFPGRFSGRQFSNSRSEMNVSTLELGDSALYLCASSLGQGPDTQYFGPGTRLTVL.

The rearrangement uses TRBV6-5 and TRBJ2-5; D may be TRBD2 (5 bases). The CDR3 is 15 amino acids. Trimming took off 0 bases at V and 5 bases at J, with 13 bases between the two ends. Germline V gene lookup returns CDR1 MNHEY and CDR2 SVGAGI. CDR3 DNA: TGTGCCAGCAGTTACTCGGCTAGCCTCTGGGAGACCCAGTACTTC. Amino acid sequence: CASSYSASLWETQYF.

The rearrangement joins TRBV5-1 to TRBJ1-2; 9 bases agree with TRBD1. V dropped 3 bases and J dropped 0; count of bases not matched to a gene: 9. This CDR3 spans 17 amino acids. In germline, CDR1 is SGHRS, CDR2 YFSETQ. The chain's CDR3 is CASSSQGQGPTNYGYTF. CDR3 DNA sequence: TGCGCCAGCAGCTCCCAGGGACAGGGACCGACTAACTATGGCTACACCTTC.

This clone was observed a handful of times. The chain recombines TRBV19 with TRBJ1-2; TRBD1 agrees at 7 bases. Germline trimming cut 3 bases from V and 2 bases from J; bases unmatched to any gene: 9. Germline CDR1 and CDR2: LNHDA and SQIVND (reference sequence). The CDR3 loop spans 16 amino acids. The DNA for the CDR3 is TGTGCCAGTAGTATGGAAGGGGGCCTGCTAAACTATGGCTACACCTTC. It translates to CASSMEGGLLNYGYTF. The full variable domain, rest sourced from reference TRBV19 and TRBJ1-2, is DGGITQSPKYLFRKEGQNVTLSCEQNLNHDAMYWYRQDPGQGLRLIYYSQIVNDFQKGDIAEGYSVSREKKESFPLTVTSAQKNPTAFYLCASSMEGGLLNYGYTFGSGTRLTVV.

The chain couples TRBV14 to TRBJ2-1, with TRBD2 identical over 7 bases. Germline CDR1 SGHDN, CDR2 FVKESK. The CDR3 runs 16 residues. Trimming removed 0 bases from V and 5 bases from J; junction bases left unmatched: 7. The CDR3 is CASSQDWASGHNEQFF. CDR3 nucleotides: TGTGCCAGCAGCCAAGATTGGGCTAGCGGACACAATGAGCAGTTCTTC.

This clone has a handful of counts. The chain is built from TRBV7-9 and TRBJ1-2; D ambiguous. Germline-derived CDR1 and CDR2 are SEHNR and FQNEAQ (reference sequence). This CDR3 is 14 amino acids long. The CDR3 spells CANQDLRGYHGYTF. CDR3 coding DNA: TGTGCTAACCAGGACCTGCGGGGTTATCACGGCTACACCTTC. Based on the CDR3 plus reference TRBV7-9 and TRBJ1-2, the full variable domain is DTGVSQNPRHKITKRGQNVTFRCDPISEHNRLYWYRQTLGQGPEFLTYFQNEAQLEKSRLLSDRFSAERPKGSFSTLEIQRTEQGDSAMYLCANQDLRGYHGYTFGSGTRLTVV.

Only a few counts were recorded for this clone. The V and J genes are TRBV7-2 and TRBJ2-7, with 9 nucleotides matching TRBD1. CDR1 is SGHTA and CDR2 is FQGNSA in the germline V gene. The CDR3 loop spans 16 amino acids. The junction had 7 bases not matched to a gene; V was cut back by 4 bases and J by 0 bases. CDR3 in DNA: TGTGCCAGCAGCTGGGGGACAGGGAGGAGCTCCTACGAGCAGTACTTC. The encoded protein is CASSWGTGRSSYEQYF.

The gene calls are TRBV30 and TRBJ1-2; D is perhaps TRBD1 (6 bases). The CDR3 has 15 amino acids. Germline CDR1 is GTSNPN and CDR2 is SVGIG (reference sequence). Trimming left V 4 bases short and J 4 bases short, with 19 bases between. CDR3 in amino acids: CAWNGQGILGYGYTF. Written as DNA, the CDR3 is TGTGCCTGGAACGGGCAGGGGATCTTGGGCTATGGCTACACCTTC.

This clone was seen a handful of times. This sequence joins TRBV29-1 and TRBJ1-2; D is possibly TRBD1 (5 bases). This CDR3 is 12 amino acids long. Trimming took 7 bases from V and 2 from J, leaving 11 bases between them. The germline gives CDR1 SQVTM, CDR2 ANQGSEA. The CDR3 region has the DNA TGCAGCGACAGGACACTAAACTATGGCTACACCTTC. It yields the protein CSDRTLNYGYTF.

V is TRBV30 and J is TRBJ1-6; D call uncertain. The germline V gene has CDR1 GTSNPN and CDR2 SVGIG (reference sequence). V lost 0 bases and J 10 bases, leaving 7 bases between the germline ends. This CDR3 has 12 residues. The CDR3 is CAWSVGRSPLHF. The CDR3 DNA is TGTGCCTGGAGTGTGGGGAGATCACCCCTCCACTTT.

The chain employs TRBV7-2 and TRBJ2-3; 7 bases map to TRBD2. The CDR3 is 16 amino acids. In germline, CDR1 is SGHTA, CDR2 FQGNSA. After removal of 4 bases from V and 6 bases from J, the junction contained 13 bases not matched to a gene. CDR3 region: CASSSSLSGVTDTQYF. CDR3 in DNA: TGTGCCAGCAGCTCCTCTCTCAGCGGGGTTACTGATACGCAGTATTTT.

A few counts support this clone. V usage is TRBV2 and J usage is TRBJ1-1, with 9 bases that match TRBD1. This CDR3 comprises 14 residues. Germline CDR1 reads SNHLY; CDR2 reads FYNNEI. The V and J ends lost 6 bases and 1 base, in that order; junction bases with no gene match: 3. DNA for the CDR3: TGTGCCAGCAGGGACAGGGGTTCGAACACTGAAGCTTTCTTT. Its translation: CASRDRGSNTEAFF. Full variable domain (missing parts from reference TRBV2 and TRBJ1-1): EPEVTQTPSHQVTQMGQEVILRCVPISNHLYFYWYRQILGQKVEFLVSFYNNEISEKSEIFDDQFSVERPDGSNFTLKIRSTKLEDSAMYFCASRDRGSNTEAFFGQGTRLTVV.

V is TRBV5-1 and J is TRBJ2-2, with TRBD1 matching over 7 bases. CDR3 length: 16 residues. V dropped 0 bases and J dropped 0; count of bases not matched to a gene: 2. Germline values: CDR1 SGHRS, CDR2 YFSETQ. This CDR3 is CASSLVGQANTGELFF. CDR3 sequence (DNA): TGCGCCAGCAGCTTGGTTGGACAGGCGAACACCGGGGAGCTGTTTTTT. Full variable domain (rest looked up from reference TRBV5-1 and TRBJ2-2): KAGVTQTPRYLIKTRGQQVTLSCSPISGHRSVSWYQQTPGQGLQFLFEYFSETQRNKGNFPGRFSGRQFSNSRSEMNVSTLELGDSALYLCASSLVGQANTGELFFGEGSRLTVL.

This clone has a handful of counts. The genes are TRBV5-1 and TRBJ2-7; TRBD1 agrees at 9 bases. This CDR3 region has 16 residues. V gave up 0 bases and J gave up 0 bases; unmatched junction bases: 4. The germline gives CDR1 SGHRS, CDR2 YFSETQ. CDR3 DNA sequence: TGCGCCAGCAGCTTGGAGGGACAGGGATTCTCCTACGAGCAGTACTTC. Amino acid sequence: CASSLEGQGFSYEQYF.

This chain uses TRBV11-3 with TRBJ2-5; 10 nucleotides agree with TRBD2. Trimming took 5 bases from V and 5 from J; bases not matched to a gene: 11. The CDR3 runs 16 residues. The germline CDR1 and CDR2 sequences are SGHNT and YENEEA. DNA of the CDR3: TGTGCCAGCAGCGAACGAGTAGCGGGAGGAGGTGAGACCCAGTACTTC. Protein: CASSERVAGGGETQYF. Filled out from reference TRBV11-3 and TRBJ2-5, the complete variable domain reads EAGVVQSPRYKIIEKKQPVAFWCNPISGHNTLYWYLQNLGQGPELLIRYENEEAVDDSQLPKDRFSAERLKGVDSTLKIQPAELGDSAVYLCASSERVAGGGETQYFGPGTRLLVL.

This chain links TRBV5-3 with TRBJ2-7; unclear D gene. TRBV5-3 falls under the ORF class, with uncertain function. Trimming took off 4 bases at V and 3 bases at J, with 11 bases between the two ends. This CDR3 is built from 13 residues. The CDR3 DNA follows: TGTGCCAGAAGCCTACTCCTGGTCTACGAGCAGTACTTC. It encodes CARSLLLVYEQYF.

This chain joins TRBV18 and TRBJ1-6, with D possibly being TRBD1 (6 bases). Germline V gene data show CDR1 as KGHSH and CDR2 as LQKENI. The CDR3 runs to 15 residues. Trimming cost V 0 bases and J 9 bases, with 12 bases left between them. The CDR3 DNA sequence: TGTGCCAGCTCACCACCGGCAGGGGAAAGTTCACCCCTCCACTTT. Translation: CASSPPAGESSPLHF.

The chain employs TRBV7-6 and TRBJ2-2; 14 nucleotides line up with TRBD2. The CDR3 is made up of 16 amino acids. Trimming removed 5 bases from V and 6 bases from J; junction bases left unmatched: 5. The germline V gene encodes CDR1 SGHVS and CDR2 FNYEAQ. The CDR3 DNA is TGTGCCAGCAGCCCGGGACTAGCGGGAGAAGCCGGGGAGCTGTTTTTT. This translates into CASSPGLAGEAGELFF.